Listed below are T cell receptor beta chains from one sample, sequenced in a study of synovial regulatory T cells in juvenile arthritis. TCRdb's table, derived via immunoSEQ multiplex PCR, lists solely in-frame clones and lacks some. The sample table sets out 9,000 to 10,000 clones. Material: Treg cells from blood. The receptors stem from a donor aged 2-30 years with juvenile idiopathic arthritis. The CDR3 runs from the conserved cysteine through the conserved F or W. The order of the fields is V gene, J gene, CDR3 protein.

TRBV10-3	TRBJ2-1	CAISLQGREQFF
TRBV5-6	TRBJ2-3	CASSFNVPTQYF
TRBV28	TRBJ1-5	CASSFPYSTGFYGNQPQHF
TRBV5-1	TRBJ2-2	CASSLSPHTGRLNTGELFF
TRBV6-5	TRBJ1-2	CASSYGHRTNYGYTF
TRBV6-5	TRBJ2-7	CASTVGQSYEQYF
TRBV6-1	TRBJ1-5	CASSLDRAQPQHF
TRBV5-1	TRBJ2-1	CASSLGLATEQFF
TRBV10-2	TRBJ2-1	CASSRDRVTYNEQFF
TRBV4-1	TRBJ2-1	CASSVQTSGLYNEQFF
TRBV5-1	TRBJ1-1	CASSFRPGAQTEAFF
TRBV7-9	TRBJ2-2	CASSLPGLLLTGELFF
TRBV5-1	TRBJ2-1	CASSSGLAGPYNEQFF
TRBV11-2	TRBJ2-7	CASSTRGQFYEQYF
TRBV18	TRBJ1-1	CASSLQGANTEAFF
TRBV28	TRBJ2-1	CASSVGQGGNNEQFF
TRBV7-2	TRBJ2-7	CASSLSRGQSYEQYF
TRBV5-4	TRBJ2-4	CASIPRGQLAKNIQYF
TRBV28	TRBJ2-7	CASSLPSSREQYF
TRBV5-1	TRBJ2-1	CASSFSPGQGYNEQFF
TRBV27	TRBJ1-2	CASSLRTGYSYGYTF
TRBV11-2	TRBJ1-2	CASSLVWGQGPVGWHGYTF
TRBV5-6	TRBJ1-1	CASSKNTEAFF
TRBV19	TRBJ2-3	CASSARDRVGTDTQYF
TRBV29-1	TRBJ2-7	CSAQGTSDGKQYF
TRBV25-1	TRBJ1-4	CASSDSGVSNEKLFF
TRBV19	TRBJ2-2	CASSIRGAGELFF
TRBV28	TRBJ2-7	CASSFGPAGPYEQYF
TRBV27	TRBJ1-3	CASSPIGTALGNTIYF
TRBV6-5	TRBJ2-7	CASWTSGATAQYF
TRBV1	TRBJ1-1	CTSSQDGQGTEAFF
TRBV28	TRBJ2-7	CASSPLGRTTLYEQYF
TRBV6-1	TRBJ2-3	CASSEVGPSGGTDTQYF
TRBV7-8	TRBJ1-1	CASSSLAGYTEAFF
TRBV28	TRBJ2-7	CASSLVAGPTYEQYF
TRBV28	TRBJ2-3	CASSLSRGVLTDTQYF
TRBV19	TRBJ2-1	CASSIAGLARYNEQFF
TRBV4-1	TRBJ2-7	CASSQAAGRTGGYEQYF
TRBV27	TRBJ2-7	CASSFEAQGVYEQYF
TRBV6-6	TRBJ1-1	CASSIYVKVAAEAFF
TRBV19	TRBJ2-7	CASSFSLRLAGQYEQYF
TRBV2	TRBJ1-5	CASRAEAGEHQPQHF
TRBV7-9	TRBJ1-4	CASSRGFGEKLFF
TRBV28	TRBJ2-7	CASSLIGLGSHEQYF
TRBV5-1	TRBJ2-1	CASILAGGSYNEQFF
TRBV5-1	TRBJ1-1	CASRTQGRTEAFF
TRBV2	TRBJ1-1	CASRRQGESGEAFF
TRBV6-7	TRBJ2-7	CASSQNDRVVSYEQYF
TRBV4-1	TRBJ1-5	CASSQDTGQPQHF
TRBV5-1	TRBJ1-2	CASSFDSGDKLVGYTF
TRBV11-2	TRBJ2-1	CASSGPLAGVGDEQFF
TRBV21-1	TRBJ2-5	CASSKVDVILAGGLQETQYF
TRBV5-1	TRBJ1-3	CASSSTGTAGNTIYF